These 16 T cell receptor beta chains share one sample of origin, sequenced in a study of blood T cell repertoires in COVID-19. This table comes from immunoSEQ multiplex PCR, and its TCRdb copy is limited to in-frame clones, with some not included. This sample has roughly 55,000 clones, with 75% to 95% found just once. The sequenced material came from peripheral blood. These receptors were collected from a human donor with active COVID-19. The donor label of this sample is uncertain.

The chain joins TRBV4-1 to TRBJ2-2; 8 positions agree with TRBD2. Germline CDR1 is MGHRA and CDR2 is YSYEKL. The CDR3 consists of 16 residues. The trim removed 1 base at V and 4 bases at J, leaving 5 bases unmatched. This chain's CDR3 is CASSQASSGGTGELFF. CDR3 nucleotide sequence: TGCGCCAGCAGCCAAGCGTCAAGCGGGGGCACCGGGGAGCTGTTTTTT.

V and J are TRBV7-6 and TRBJ1-6; D unclear. The V end lost 1 base, the J end lost 8 bases, and 9 bases lay between the germline ends. The CDR3 contains 14 residues. CDR1 is SGHVS and CDR2 is FNYEAQ in the germline V gene. The CDR3 reads CASSLGGIDSPLHF. The CDR3 DNA reads TGTGCCAGCAGCTTAGGAGGGATTGATTCACCCCTCCACTTT.

This clone was detected a few times. The chain carries TRBV10-3 and TRBJ1-2; 7 bases are a match to TRBD1. Germline CDR1 and CDR2: ENHRY and SYGVKD. This CDR3 has 14 residues. The V segment lost 9 bases and the J segment 7 bases; nucleotides outside the gene matches: 14. The CDR3 DNA reads as TGTGCCATTACCGAGAACGGACAGGTTTTTGGCTACACCTTC. It codes for CAITENGQVFGYTF.

The CDR3 is CASSLGTSGRPTAQETQYF. The CDR3 DNA is TGTGCCAGCAGCTTAGGGACTAGCGGGAGGCCCACAGCCCAAGAGACCCAGTACTTC. The chain employs TRBV11-3 and TRBJ2-5; TRBD2 aligns across 14 bases. Germline CDR1 reads SGHNT; CDR2 reads YENEEA. After removal of 1 base from V and 1 base from J, the junction contained 8 bases not matched to a gene. The CDR3 covers 19 residues.

V gene TRBV27 combines with J gene TRBJ1-5, with D uncertain. The CDR3 length is 13 residues. V was trimmed by 6 bases and J by 4 bases, leaving 10 bases between them. CDR1 MNHEY and CDR2 SMNVEV come from the germline V gene (reference sequence). This chain's CDR3 is CASSQKRNQPQHF. As DNA, the CDR3 is TGTGCCAGCAGCCAAAAGAGAAATCAGCCCCAGCATTTT.

V usage is TRBV7-6 and J usage is TRBJ2-3; D is perhaps TRBD1 (5 bases). Germline V lookup: CDR1 SGHVS, CDR2 FNYEAQ. V was trimmed by 0 bases and J by 3 bases, leaving 10 bases between them. The CDR3 is 15 residues long. The CDR3 sequence is CASSLAPKGTDTQYF. CDR3 sequence (DNA): TGTGCCAGCAGCTTAGCGCCTAAGGGGACAGATACGCAGTATTTT.

J is TRBJ2-7 and V is TRBV28, with a possible D match to TRBD2 (5 bases). This CDR3 comprises 14 residues. Germline V gene data show CDR1 as MDHEN and CDR2 as SYDVKM. Trimming shortened V by 3 bases and J by 5 bases, and 14 bases separated the two germline ends. The CDR3 region is CASSFTGDRDEQYF. As DNA, the CDR3 is TGTGCCAGCAGTTTCACCGGGGATAGGGACGAGCAGTACTTC.

This clone was counted once. The chain employs TRBV13 and TRBJ2-3; 15 bases map to TRBD2. The germline CDR1 and CDR2 sequences are PRHDT and FYEKMQ (reference sequence). Trimming at V came to 5 bases and at J to 0 bases, leaving 6 bases not matched to a gene. This CDR3 has 18 residues. The chain's CDR3 is CASSGLAGGPHSTDTQYF. The CDR3 nucleotides are TGTGCCAGCAGCGGACTAGCGGGGGGGCCCCATAGCACAGATACGCAGTATTTT.

The CDR3 DNA sequence: TGTGCCACCAGTGATCCCCGAGGTGAGGGAAAAGAGACCCAGTACTTC. Amino acid sequence: CATSDPRGEGKETQYF. The V and J genes are TRBV24-1 and TRBJ2-5, with a weak D call TRBD2 (5 bases). Germline V gene data show CDR1 as KGHDR and CDR2 as SFDVKD. The length of the CDR3 is 16 residues. Trimming stripped 3 bases from V and 3 bases from J, with 16 bases between.

This clone was found once. The chain couples TRBV19 to TRBJ1-3, with D perhaps matching TRBD1 (6 bases). The V gene's germline CDR1 is LNHDA and CDR2 SQIVND (reference sequence). Between the trimmed V and J ends, which lost 3 bases and 9 bases, there was a span of 15 bases. CDR3 length equals 14 residues. CDR3 nucleotide sequence: TGTGCCAGTAGTATGCCAGGGGCCCGAGGCACCATATATTTT. It translates to CASSMPGARGTIYF.

In this sample, this clone turned up once. This sequence joins TRBV30 and TRBJ2-3; 10 nucleotides match TRBD2. Germline V gives CDR1 GTSNPN, CDR2 SVGIG (reference sequence). The CDR3 has 15 amino acids. The trim removed 4 bases at V and 1 base at J, leaving 5 bases unmatched. CDR3 nucleotides: TGTGCCTGGACCCTCGGGACTAGCGGCACAGATACGCAGTATTTT. Translation gives CAWTLGTSGTDTQYF. Full variable domain (outside the CDR3, taken from reference TRBV30 and TRBJ2-3): SQTIHQWPATLVQPVGSPLSLECTVEGTSNPNLYWYRQAAGRGLQLLFYSVGIGQISSEVPQNLSASRPQDRQFILSSKKLLLSDSGFYLCAWTLGTSGTDTQYFGPGTRLTVL.

This clone was counted a single time. The chain carries TRBV15 and TRBJ2-3; TRBD1 aligns across 9 bases. The CDR3 loop spans 13 amino acids. The germline gives CDR1 LNHNV, CDR2 YYDKDF (reference sequence). V was clipped by 6 bases and J by 8 bases; unmatched bases: 6. In DNA, the CDR3 is TGTGCCACCAGGGGACAGGGCTTAGGTACGCAGTATTTT. It yields the protein CATRGQGLGTQYF.

This chain joins TRBV6-1 and TRBJ1-2; D is ambiguous. This CDR3 spans 13 amino acids. With 6 bases removed from V and 1 base from J, the gap between germline ends came to 9 bases. Per the germline V gene, CDR1 is MNHNS and CDR2 is SASEGT. The CDR3 DNA reads TGTGCCAGCAGCCACGAGGGTAACTATGGCTACACCTTC. This codes for CASSHEGNYGYTF.

The chain employs TRBV28 and TRBJ2-3; TRBD2 aligns across 8 bases. CDR1 and CDR2 from the germline V gene are MDHEN and SYDVKM. This CDR3 spans 17 amino acids. J lost 3 bases, V lost 5 bases, and 13 bases had no gene match. CDR3 DNA: TGTGCCAGCAGTGGCCTCCCGAGAGCGGGAGTTACAGATACGCAGTATTTT. It specifies CASSGLPRAGVTDTQYF.

V gene TRBV19 combines with J gene TRBJ1-5; TRBD1 matches at 7 bases. J lost 4 bases, V lost 10 bases, and 4 bases had no gene match. Germline V gene data show CDR1 as LNHDA and CDR2 as SQIVND (reference sequence). The CDR3 totals 12 residues. The CDR3 reads CATRTGNQPQHF. CDR3 sequence (DNA): TGTGCCACCCGGACAGGTAATCAGCCCCAGCATTTT.

V gene TRBV18 combines with J gene TRBJ1-5; no firm D call. The CDR3 consists of 14 residues. V was pared by 1 base and J by 1 base, with 5 bases between. Germline V lookup: CDR1 KGHSH, CDR2 LQKENI. The chain's CDR3 is CASSPRSSNQPQHF. The CDR3 DNA reads as TGTGCCAGCTCACCACGGAGCAGCAATCAGCCCCAGCATTTT. Together with reference TRBV18 and TRBJ1-5, the CDR3 gives the full variable domain: NAGVMQNPRHLVRRRGQEARLRCSPMKGHSHVYWYRQLPEEGLKFMVYLQKENIIDESGMPKERFSAEFPKEGPSILRIQQVVRGDSAAYFCASSPRSSNQPQHFGDGTRLSIL.